This passage covers 4 T cell receptor beta chains from one sample sequenced in a study of T cell responses to AZD1222 COVID-19 vaccine. Data came from immunoSEQ multiplex PCR; TCRdb stores just in-frame clones and leaves some out. Of approximately 170,000 clones listed, around 89% are singletons. The sequencing used peripheral blood, collected on day 0 of AZD1222 vaccination. These receptor sequences come from an adult in good health.

The V call is TRBV28, the J call TRBJ1-1; weak D call: TRBD1 (6 bases). Looked up from germline, CDR1 is MDHEN and CDR2 is SYDVKM. The CDR3 spans 16 residues. The germline V and J ends were trimmed by 8 bases and 0 bases, with 19 bases remaining between them. The CDR3 loop reads CASQTRGRRLNTEAFF. The CDR3 nucleotides are TGTGCCAGCCAGACACGGGGGCGCCGACTGAACACTGAAGCTTTCTTT.

This clone was counted between two and nine times. The rearrangement links TRBV6-1 to TRBJ2-7, with D perhaps TRBD1 (5 bases). The V and J ends lost 1 base and 2 bases respectively, with 12 bases between them. The CDR3 runs 15 residues. Germline-derived CDR1 and CDR2 are MNHNS and SASEGT. The CDR3 loop reads CASSEGQLGPYEQYF. CDR3 nucleotide sequence: TGTGCCAGCAGTGAAGGACAGTTGGGCCCCTACGAGCAGTACTTC.

This rearrangement joins TRBV5-5 to TRBJ1-5, with D hard to call. The CDR3 length is 16 residues. Trimming removed 3 bases from V and 1 base from J, with 14 bases in between. Germline V gene lookup returns CDR1 SGHKS and CDR2 YYEKEE (reference sequence). For the CDR3, the DNA is TGTGCCAGCAGCTGGGCCGAATTACAGAGCAATCAGCCCCAGCATTTT. Amino acids: CASSWAELQSNQPQHF.

The chain carries TRBV4-1 and TRBJ2-7; TRBD1 aligns across 10 bases. Germline assignment: CDR1 MGHRA and CDR2 YSYEKL. The CDR3 is 15 residues long. J gave up 3 bases and V 4 bases, and 6 bases lay outside the gene matches. CDR3 sequence reads: CASSRGQGDFYEQYV. DNA for the CDR3: TGCGCCAGCAGCCGCGGACAGGGGGATTTCTACGAGCAGTACGTC.